The source of this TCR beta chain is a study of cytomegalovirus exposure and HLA in healthy donors. The V and J ends lost 1 base and 0 bases, in that order; junction bases with no gene match: 3. CDR1 is SGHDN and CDR2 is FVKESK in the germline V gene. This CDR3 contains 16 residues. This clone was seen more than once but under ten times. 60 Vbeta and 13 Jbeta primers were used in PCR. This table comes from immunoSEQ multiplex PCR, and its TCRdb copy is limited to in-frame clones, with some not included. The sample lists roughly 160,000 clones; around 84% were seen once. The chain joins TRBV14 to TRBJ2-4; 7 bases line up with TRBD2. Material for sequencing was PBMCs. The sequence came from a man younger than 45 in good health and CMV-seropositive. CDR3 amino acids: CASSQGLAAAKNIQYF. CDR3 DNA sequence: TGTGCCAGCAGCCAAGGGCTAGCGGCAGCCAAAAACATTCAGTACTTC.